Sequencing of this TCR beta chain was carried out in a study of T cell changes during pregnancy in multiple sclerosis. Trimming removed 2 bases at V and 0 bases at J, with 5 bases between. This CDR3 is 13 amino acids long. Germline V CDR1 and CDR2: MNHNS, SASEGT. Generated by immunoSEQ multiplex PCR, the TCRdb table keeps only in-frame clones and is missing some. The table has tens of thousands of clones, around 93% seen once. The gene calls are TRBV6-1 and TRBJ2-7; D gene unclear. The receptor comes from a female donor with multiple sclerosis, enrolled in a pregnancy study. The starting material was CD4+ T cells from peripheral blood mononuclear cells, obtained in the second trimester of pregnancy. CDR3 region: CASSEQFSYEQYF. Here the CDR3 DNA reads TGTGCCAGCAGTGAACAGTTCTCCTACGAGCAGTACTTC.